A selection of T cell receptor beta chains follows, all from one sample in a study of shared clonotypes between healthy human individuals. This table comes from immunoSEQ multiplex PCR, and its TCRdb copy is limited to in-frame clones, with some not included. The sample lists around 1,900,000 clones; approximately 92% were seen once. Sequencing was carried out using naive CD8+ T cells from PBMCs. The receptors shown here come from a man younger than 30 in good health. Some clones in this sample may be carry-over from other donors' samples. CDR3s include the opening cysteine and the closing phenylalanine or tryptophan. The D gene is left open where the match is weak. The size entry is marked missing in some rows and otherwise reads once, few, many or a size class.

.,TRBJ1-2,TRBD1,TRBV28,TGTGCCAGCACCAGGGGGAATAGAAGGGATGGCTACACCTTC,CASTRGNRRDGYTF
once,TRBJ2-7,.,TRBV19,TGTGCCAGTAGTCTTCTCACCGGGACTTTAACCGACGAGCAGTACTTC,CASSLLTGTLTDEQYF
.,TRBJ2-1,TRBD1,TRBV7-3,TGTGCCAGCAGCCCCAGGGGGCCAAACAATGAGCAGTTCTTC,CASSPRGPNNEQFF
.,TRBJ2-1,TRBD1,TRBV5-1,TGCGCCAGCAGCTTGGGACGAACAGGGGACAATGAGCAGTTCTTC,CASSLGRTGDNEQFF
.,TRBJ2-2,TRBD1,TRBV19,TGTGCCAGTAGTATAGATCTTGAGACAGGGGACACCGGGGAGCTGTTTTTT,CASSIDLETGDTGELFF
.,TRBJ1-1,.,TRBV27,TGTGCCAGCAGTCCGGGCGGGGGGAGGCCCGACACTGAAGCTTTCTTT,CASSPGGGRPDTEAFF
.,TRBJ1-4,.,TRBV10-2,TGCGCCAGCAGTGAGACAGGTGCAACTAATGAAAAACTGTTTTTT,CASSETGATNEKLFF
.,TRBJ2-1,TRBD2,TRBV13,TGTGCCAGCAGCTTTAGCGGGACGGAGCAGTTCTTC,CASSFSGTEQFF
.,TRBJ1-1,.,TRBV6-5,TGTGCCAGCAGTTACCACAGGGAAAACACTGAAGCTTTCTTT,CASSYHRENTEAFF
.,TRBJ2-1,.,TRBV21-1,TGTGCCAGCAGCAAAGGGGGACTAGCGGACTACAATGAGCAGTTCTTC,CASSKGGLADYNEQFF